This TCR beta chain was observed in a study of regulatory T cells in long-lasting Graves disease. This CDR3 contains 15 residues. V gave up 8 bases and J gave up 1 base, with 15 bases separating them. Germline V CDR1 and CDR2: LNHDA, SQIVND (reference sequence). Libraries of TCR beta came from iRepertoire HTBI primers plus Arm-PCR of CDR3 regions. TCRdb re-derived calls from the multiplex PCR reads in MiXCR, one entry per CDR3 protein. The sample has 400,000 to 500,000 distinct CDR3 sequences, 21% seen once. Time point meaning: persistent/refractory GD, antithyroid drugs over 5 years with positive TRAb. With RNA extracted from PBMCs as input, the TCR library was made.

This chain connects TRBV19 to TRBJ1-3; D is possibly TRBD1 (6 bases). Sequenced here: peripheral blood mononuclear cells (PBMCs), sampled when the disease was refractory, from a patient treated with antithyroid drugs. The sequence was obtained from a female donor with Graves disease. CDR3 protein: CASARGDSSGNTIYF. The CDR3 region has the DNA TGTGCCAGTGCGAGGGGGGATTCGTCTGGAAACACCATATATTTT.